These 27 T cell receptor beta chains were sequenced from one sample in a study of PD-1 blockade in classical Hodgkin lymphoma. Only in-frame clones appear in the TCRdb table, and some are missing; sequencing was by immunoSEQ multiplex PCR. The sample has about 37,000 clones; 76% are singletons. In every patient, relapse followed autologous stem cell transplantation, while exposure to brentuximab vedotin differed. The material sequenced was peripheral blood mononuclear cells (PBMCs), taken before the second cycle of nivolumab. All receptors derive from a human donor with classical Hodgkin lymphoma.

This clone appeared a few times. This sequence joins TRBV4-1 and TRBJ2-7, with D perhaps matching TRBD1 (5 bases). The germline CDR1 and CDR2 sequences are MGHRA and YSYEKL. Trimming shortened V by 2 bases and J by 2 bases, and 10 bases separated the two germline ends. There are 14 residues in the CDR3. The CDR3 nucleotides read TGCGCCAGCAGCCAACAGGGTCAAGCCTACGAGCAGTACTTC. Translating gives CASSQQGQAYEQYF.

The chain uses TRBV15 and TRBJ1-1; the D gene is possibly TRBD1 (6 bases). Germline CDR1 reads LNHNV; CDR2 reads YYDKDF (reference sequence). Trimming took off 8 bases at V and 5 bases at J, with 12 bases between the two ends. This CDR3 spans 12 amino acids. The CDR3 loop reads CATSQGGTEAFF. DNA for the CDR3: TGTGCCACCTCACAGGGAGGGACTGAAGCTTTCTTT.

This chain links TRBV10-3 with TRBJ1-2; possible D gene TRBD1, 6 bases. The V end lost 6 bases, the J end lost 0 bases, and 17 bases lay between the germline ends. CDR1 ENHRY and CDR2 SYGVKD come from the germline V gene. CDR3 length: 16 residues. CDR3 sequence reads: CAIRGTRLVANYGYTF. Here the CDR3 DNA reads TGTGCCATCAGGGGGACACGTTTGGTAGCTAACTATGGCTACACCTTC.

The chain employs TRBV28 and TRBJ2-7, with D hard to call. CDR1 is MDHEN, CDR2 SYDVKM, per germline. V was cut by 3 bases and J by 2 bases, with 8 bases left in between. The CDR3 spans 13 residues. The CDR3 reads CASSFTVTYEQYF. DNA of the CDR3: TGTGCCAGCAGTTTTACTGTGACCTACGAGCAGTACTTC.

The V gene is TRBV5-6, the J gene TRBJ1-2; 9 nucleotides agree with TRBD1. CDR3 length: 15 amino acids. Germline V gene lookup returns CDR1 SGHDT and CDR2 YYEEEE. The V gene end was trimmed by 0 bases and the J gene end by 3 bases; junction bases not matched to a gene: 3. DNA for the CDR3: TGTGCCAGCAGCTTGGTAGGGACAGGGTACTATGGCTACACCTTC. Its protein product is CASSLVGTGYYGYTF.

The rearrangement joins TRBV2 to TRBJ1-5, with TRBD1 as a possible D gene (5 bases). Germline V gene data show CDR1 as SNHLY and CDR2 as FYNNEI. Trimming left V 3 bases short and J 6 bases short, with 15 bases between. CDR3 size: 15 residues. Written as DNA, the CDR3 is TGTGCCAGCAGTGAGGAGAGGGGTATAGGTCAGCCCCAGCATTTT. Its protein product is CASSEERGIGQPQHF.

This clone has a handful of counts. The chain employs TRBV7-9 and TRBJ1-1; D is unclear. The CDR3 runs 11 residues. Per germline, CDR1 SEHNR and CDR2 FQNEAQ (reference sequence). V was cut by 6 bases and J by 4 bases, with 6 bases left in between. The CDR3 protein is CASSPGTEAFF. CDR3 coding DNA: TGTGCCAGCAGTCCGGGCACTGAAGCTTTCTTT. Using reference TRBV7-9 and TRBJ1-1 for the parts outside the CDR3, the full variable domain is DTGVSQNPRHKITKRGQNVTFRCDPISEHNRLYWYRQTLGQGPEFLTYFQNEAQLEKSRLLSDRFSAERPKGSFSTLEIQRTEQGDSAMYLCASSPGTEAFFGQGTRLTVV.

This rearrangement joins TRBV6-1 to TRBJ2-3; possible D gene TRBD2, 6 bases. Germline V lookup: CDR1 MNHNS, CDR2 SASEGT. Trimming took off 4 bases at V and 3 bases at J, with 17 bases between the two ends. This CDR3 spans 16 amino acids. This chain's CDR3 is CASSVSGTQGTDTQYF. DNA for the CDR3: TGTGCCAGCAGTGTTTCTGGGACTCAAGGAACAGATACGCAGTATTTT.

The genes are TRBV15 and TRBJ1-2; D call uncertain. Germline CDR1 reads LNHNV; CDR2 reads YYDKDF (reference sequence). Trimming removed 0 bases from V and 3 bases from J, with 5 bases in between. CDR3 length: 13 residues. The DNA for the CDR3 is TGTGCCACCAGCAGAGACATCTACTATGGCTACACCTTC. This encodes CATSRDIYYGYTF.

The CDR3 sequence is CASSYRQAGGYTF. The CDR3, as DNA: TGTGCCAGCAGTTATCGTCAGGCTGGTGGCTACACCTTC. The chain is built from TRBV6-6 and TRBJ1-2; the D is unclear. CDR1 MNHNY and CDR2 SVGAGI come from the germline V gene (reference sequence). The CDR3 is 13 amino acids. V shed 3 bases and J shed 7 bases, with 12 bases lying between them.

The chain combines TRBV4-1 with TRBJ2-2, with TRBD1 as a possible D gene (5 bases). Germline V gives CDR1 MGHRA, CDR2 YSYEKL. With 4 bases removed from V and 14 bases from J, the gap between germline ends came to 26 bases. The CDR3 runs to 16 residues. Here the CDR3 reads CASSPLNTYDSGQLFF. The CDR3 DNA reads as TGCGCCAGCAGCCCGCTCAATACCTACGACAGTGGGCAACTGTTTTTT.

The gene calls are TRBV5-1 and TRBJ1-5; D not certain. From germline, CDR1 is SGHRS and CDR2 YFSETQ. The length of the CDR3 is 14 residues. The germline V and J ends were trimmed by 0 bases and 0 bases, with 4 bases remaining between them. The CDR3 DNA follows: TGCGCCAGCAGCTTGGGCTATAGCAATCAGCCCCAGCATTTT. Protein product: CASSLGYSNQPQHF.

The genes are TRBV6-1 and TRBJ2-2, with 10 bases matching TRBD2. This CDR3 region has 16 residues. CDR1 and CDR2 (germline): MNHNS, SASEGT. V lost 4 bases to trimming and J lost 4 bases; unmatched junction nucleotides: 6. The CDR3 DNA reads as TGTGCCAGCAGTGCCCTAGCGGGGGAGGTCACCGGGGAGCTGTTTTTT. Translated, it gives CASSALAGEVTGELFF.

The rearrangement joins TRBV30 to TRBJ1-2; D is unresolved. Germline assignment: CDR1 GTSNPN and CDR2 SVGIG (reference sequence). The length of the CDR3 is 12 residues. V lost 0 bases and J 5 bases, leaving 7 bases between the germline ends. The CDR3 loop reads CAWSVQQYGYTF. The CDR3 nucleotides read TGTGCCTGGAGTGTACAGCAATATGGCTACACCTTC.

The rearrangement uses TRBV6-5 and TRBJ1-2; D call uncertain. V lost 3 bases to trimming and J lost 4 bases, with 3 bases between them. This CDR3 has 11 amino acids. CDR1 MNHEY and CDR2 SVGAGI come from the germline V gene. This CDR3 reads CASSYVYGYTF. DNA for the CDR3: TGTGCCAGCAGTTATGTCTATGGCTACACCTTC.

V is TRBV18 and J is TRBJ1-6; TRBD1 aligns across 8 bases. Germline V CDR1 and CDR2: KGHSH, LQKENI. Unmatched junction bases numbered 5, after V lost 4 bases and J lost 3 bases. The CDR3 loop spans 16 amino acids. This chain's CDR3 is CASSRRQGFYNSPLHF. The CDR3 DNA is TGTGCCAGCTCACGGCGACAGGGGTTCTATAATTCACCCCTCCACTTT.

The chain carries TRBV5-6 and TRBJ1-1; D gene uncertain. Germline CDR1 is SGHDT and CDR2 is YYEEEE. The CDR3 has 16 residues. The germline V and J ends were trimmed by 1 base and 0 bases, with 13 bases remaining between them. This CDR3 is CASSLWGLRLNTEAFF. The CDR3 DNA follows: TGTGCCAGCAGCTTGTGGGGTCTGAGGTTGAACACTGAAGCTTTCTTT.

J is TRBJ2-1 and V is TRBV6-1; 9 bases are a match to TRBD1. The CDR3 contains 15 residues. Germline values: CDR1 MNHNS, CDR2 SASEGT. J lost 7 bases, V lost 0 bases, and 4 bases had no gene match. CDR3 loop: CASSEAPTGGNEQFF. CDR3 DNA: TGTGCCAGCAGTGAAGCCCCGACAGGGGGAAATGAGCAGTTCTTC.

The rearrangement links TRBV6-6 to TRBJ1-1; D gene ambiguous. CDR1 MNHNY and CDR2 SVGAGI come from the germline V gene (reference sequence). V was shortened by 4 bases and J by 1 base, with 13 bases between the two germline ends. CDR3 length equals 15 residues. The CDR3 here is CASSSYMSGNTEAFF. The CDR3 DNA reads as TGTGCCAGCAGTTCGTACATGTCGGGGAACACTGAAGCTTTCTTT.

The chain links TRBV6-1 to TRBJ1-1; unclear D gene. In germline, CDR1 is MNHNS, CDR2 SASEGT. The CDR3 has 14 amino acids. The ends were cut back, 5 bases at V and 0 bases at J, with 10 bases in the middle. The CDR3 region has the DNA TGTGCCAGCAGTAAGCAGGAAGTGAACACTGAAGCTTTCTTT. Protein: CASSKQEVNTEAFF.

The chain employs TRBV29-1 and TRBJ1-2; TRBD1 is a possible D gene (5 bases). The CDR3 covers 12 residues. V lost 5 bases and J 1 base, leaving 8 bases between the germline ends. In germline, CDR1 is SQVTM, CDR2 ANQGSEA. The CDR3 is CSVSTVNYGYTF. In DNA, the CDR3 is TGCAGCGTTTCGACAGTTAACTATGGCTACACCTTC.

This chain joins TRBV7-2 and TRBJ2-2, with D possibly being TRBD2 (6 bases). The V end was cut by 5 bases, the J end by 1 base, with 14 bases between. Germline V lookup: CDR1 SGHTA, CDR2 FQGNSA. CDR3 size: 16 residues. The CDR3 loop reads CASSRRGSQNTGELFF. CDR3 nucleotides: TGTGCCAGCAGCCGTCGGGGGTCTCAGAACACCGGGGAGCTGTTTTTT.

This chain's CDR3 is CASSLESRADTQYF. CDR3 nucleotides: TGTGCCAGCAGCTTAGAATCCAGGGCAGATACGCAGTATTTT. The rearrangement joins TRBV11-3 to TRBJ2-3; a weak D match, TRBD1 (5 bases). The CDR3 is 14 residues long. The V and J ends lost 0 bases and 4 bases respectively, with 8 bases between them. From germline, CDR1 is SGHNT and CDR2 YENEEA.

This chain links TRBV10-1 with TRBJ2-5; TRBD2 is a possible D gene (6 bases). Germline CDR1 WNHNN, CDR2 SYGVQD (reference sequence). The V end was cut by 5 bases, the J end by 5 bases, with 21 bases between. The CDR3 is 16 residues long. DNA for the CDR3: TGCGCCAGCAGTCAGACGATCGGCGGGGCCTGGGAGACCCAGTACTTC. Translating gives CASSQTIGGAWETQYF.

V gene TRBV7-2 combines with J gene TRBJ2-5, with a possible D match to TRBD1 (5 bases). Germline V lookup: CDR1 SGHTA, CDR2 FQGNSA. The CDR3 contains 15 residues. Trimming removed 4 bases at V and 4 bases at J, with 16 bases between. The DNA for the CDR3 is TGTGCCAGCAGCTCACAGGACGAACCTGGAGAGACCCAGTACTTC. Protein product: CASSSQDEPGETQYF.

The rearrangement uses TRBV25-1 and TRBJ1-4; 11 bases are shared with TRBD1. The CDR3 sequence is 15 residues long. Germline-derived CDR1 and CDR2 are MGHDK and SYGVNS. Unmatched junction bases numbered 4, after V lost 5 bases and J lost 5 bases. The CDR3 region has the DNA TGTGCCAGCAGTCCGAGGACAGGGGGCAATGAAAAACTGTTTTTT. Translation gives CASSPRTGGNEKLFF.

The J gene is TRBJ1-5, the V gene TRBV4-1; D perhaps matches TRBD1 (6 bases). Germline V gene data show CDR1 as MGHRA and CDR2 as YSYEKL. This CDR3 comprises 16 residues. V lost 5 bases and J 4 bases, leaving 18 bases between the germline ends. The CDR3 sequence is CASSSVGAGENQPQHF. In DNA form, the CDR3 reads TGCGCCAGCAGCTCTGTTGGTGCAGGGGAAAATCAGCCCCAGCATTTT.